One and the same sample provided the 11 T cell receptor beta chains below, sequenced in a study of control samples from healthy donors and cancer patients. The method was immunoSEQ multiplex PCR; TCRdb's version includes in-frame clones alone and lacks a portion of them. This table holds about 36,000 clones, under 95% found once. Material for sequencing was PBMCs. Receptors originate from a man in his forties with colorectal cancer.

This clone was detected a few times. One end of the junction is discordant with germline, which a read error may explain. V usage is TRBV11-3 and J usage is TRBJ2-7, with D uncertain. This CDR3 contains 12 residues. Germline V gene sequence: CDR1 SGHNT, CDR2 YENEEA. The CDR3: CASSLDLSATSF. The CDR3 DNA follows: TGTGCCAGCAGCTTAGATCTGTCCGCCACGTCCTTC. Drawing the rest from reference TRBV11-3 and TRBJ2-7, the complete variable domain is EAGVVQSPRYKIIEKKQPVAFWCNPISGHNTLYWYLQNLGQGPELLIRYENEEAVDDSQLPKDRFSAERLKGVDSTLKIQPAELGDSAVYLCASSLDLSATSFGPGTRLTVT.

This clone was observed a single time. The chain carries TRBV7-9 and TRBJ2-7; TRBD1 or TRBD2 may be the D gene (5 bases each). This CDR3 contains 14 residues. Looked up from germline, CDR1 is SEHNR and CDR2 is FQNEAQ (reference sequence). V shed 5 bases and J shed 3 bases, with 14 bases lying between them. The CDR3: CASSPSWDVYEQYF. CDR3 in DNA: TGTGCCAGCAGCCCTTCCTGGGACGTCTACGAGCAGTACTTC.

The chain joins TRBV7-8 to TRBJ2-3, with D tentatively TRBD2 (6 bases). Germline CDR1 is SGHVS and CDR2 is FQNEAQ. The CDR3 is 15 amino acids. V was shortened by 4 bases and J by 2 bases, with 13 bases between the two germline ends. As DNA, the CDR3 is TGTGCCAGCAGCTCCCCTAGCGAGACCACAGATACGCAGTATTTT. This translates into CASSSPSETTDTQYF.

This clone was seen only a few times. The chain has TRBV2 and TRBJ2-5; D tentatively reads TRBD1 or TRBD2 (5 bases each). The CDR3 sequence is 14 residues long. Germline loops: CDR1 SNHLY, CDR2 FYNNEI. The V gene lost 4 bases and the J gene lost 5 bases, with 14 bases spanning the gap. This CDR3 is CASSGRDVLETQYF. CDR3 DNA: TGTGCCAGCAGTGGCCGGGACGTGCTGGAGACCCAGTACTTC.

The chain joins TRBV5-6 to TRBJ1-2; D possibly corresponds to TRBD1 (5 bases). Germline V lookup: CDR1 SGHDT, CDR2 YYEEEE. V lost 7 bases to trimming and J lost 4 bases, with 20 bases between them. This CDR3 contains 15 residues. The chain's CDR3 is CASSGVGALGYGYTF. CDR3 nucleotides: TGTGCCAGCTCCGGGGTCGGGGCCTTAGGCTATGGCTACACCTTC.

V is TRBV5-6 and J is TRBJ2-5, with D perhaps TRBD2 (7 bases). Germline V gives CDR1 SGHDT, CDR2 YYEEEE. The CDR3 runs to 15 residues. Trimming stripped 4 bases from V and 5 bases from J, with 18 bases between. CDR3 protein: CASSLFGGQAETQYF. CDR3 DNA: TGTGCCAGCAGCCTATTCGGGGGGCAGGCGGAGACCCAGTACTTC.

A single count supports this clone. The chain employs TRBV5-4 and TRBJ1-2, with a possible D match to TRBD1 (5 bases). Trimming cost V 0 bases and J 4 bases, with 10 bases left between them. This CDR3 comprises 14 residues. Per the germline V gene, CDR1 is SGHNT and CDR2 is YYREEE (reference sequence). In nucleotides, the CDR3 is TGTGCCAGCAGCTTGGACAGGTTGGGCTATGGCTACACCTTC. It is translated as CASSLDRLGYGYTF.

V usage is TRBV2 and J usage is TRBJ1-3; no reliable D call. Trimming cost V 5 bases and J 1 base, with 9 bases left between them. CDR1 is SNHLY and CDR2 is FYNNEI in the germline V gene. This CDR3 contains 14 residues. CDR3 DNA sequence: TGTGCCAGCAGTATCGGTGATTCTGGAAACACCATATATTTT. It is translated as CASSIGDSGNTIYF.

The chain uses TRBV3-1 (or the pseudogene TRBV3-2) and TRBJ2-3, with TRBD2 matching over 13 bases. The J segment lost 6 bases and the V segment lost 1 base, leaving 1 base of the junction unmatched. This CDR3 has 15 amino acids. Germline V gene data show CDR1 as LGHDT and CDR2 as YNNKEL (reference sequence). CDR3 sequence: CASSQVTSGGDTQYF. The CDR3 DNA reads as TGTGCCAGCAGCCAAGTGACTAGCGGGGGGGATACGCAGTATTTT.

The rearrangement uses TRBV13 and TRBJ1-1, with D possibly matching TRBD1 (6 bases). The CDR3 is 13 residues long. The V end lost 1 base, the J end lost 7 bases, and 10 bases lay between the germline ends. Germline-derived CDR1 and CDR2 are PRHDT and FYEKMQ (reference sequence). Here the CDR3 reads CASSLDRGREAFF. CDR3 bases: TGTGCCAGCAGCTTAGATCGGGGGCGTGAAGCTTTCTTT.

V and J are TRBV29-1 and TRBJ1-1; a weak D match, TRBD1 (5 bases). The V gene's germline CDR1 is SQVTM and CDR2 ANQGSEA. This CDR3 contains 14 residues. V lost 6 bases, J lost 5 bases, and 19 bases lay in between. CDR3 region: CSVQSQTVGTEAFF. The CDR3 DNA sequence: TGCAGCGTGCAAAGTCAGACAGTGGGAACTGAAGCTTTCTTT. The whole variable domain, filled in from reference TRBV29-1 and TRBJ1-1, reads SAVISQKPSRDICQRGTSLTIQCQVDSQVTMMFWYRQQPGQSLTLIATANQGSEATYESGFVIDKFPISRPNLTFSTLTVSNMSPEDSSIYLCSVQSQTVGTEAFFGQGTRLTVV.